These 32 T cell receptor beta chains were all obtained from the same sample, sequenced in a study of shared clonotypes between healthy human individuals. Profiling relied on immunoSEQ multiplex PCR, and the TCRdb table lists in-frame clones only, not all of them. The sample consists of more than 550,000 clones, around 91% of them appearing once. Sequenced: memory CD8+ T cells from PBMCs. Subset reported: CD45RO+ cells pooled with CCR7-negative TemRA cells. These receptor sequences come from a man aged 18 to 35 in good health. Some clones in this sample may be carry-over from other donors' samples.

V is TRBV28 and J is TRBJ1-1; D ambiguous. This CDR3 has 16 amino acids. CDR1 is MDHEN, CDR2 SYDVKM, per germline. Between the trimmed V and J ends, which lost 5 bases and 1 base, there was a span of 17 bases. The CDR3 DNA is TGTGCCAGCAGTGAAATAGGTGGAGAAGAGAACACTGAAGCTTTCTTT. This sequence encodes CASSEIGGEENTEAFF.

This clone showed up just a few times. The CDR3 sequence is CASSQEGTGVYYEQYF. CDR3 coding DNA: TGCGCCAGCAGCCAAGAGGGGACAGGCGTCTACTACGAGCAGTACTTC. This rearrangement joins TRBV4-3 to TRBJ2-7, with 8 bases identical to TRBD1. Germline V gene data show CDR1 as LGHNA and CDR2 as YSLEER. The CDR3 extends over 16 amino acids. Losses at the gene ends were 0 bases for V and 3 bases for J; bases not matched to a gene: 7.

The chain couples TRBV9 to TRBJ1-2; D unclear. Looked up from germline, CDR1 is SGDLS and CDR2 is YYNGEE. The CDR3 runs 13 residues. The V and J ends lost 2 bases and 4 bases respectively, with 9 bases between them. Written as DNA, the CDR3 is TGTGCCAGCAGCGTGGGCGCGACCTATGGCTACACCTTC. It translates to CASSVGATYGYTF.

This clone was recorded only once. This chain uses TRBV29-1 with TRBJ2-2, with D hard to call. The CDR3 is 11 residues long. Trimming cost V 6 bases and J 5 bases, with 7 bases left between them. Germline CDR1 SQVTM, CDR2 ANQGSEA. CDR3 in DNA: TGCAGCGTCTACAGTACCGGGGAGCTGTTTTTT. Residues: CSVYSTGELFF.

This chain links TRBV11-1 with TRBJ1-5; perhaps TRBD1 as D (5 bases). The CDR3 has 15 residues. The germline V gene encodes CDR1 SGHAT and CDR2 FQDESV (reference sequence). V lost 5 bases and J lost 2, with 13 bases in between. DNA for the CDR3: TGTGCCAGCAGCCCCTCATGGGACGGCAATCAGCCCCAGCATTTT. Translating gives CASSPSWDGNQPQHF.

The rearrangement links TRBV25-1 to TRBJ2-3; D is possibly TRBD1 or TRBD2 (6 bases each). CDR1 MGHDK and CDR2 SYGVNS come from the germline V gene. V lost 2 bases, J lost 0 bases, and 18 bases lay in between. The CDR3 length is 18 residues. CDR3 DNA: TGTGCCAGCAGTGAAGGGGTCGGGAGAGGGGGTAGCACAGATACGCAGTATTTT. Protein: CASSEGVGRGGSTDTQYF.

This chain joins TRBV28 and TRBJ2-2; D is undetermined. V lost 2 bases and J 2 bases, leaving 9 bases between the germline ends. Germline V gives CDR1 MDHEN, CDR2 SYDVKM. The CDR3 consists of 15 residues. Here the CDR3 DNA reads TGTGCCAGCAGTTTAGCCCGTTTTAACACCGGGGAGCTGTTTTTT. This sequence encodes CASSLARFNTGELFF.

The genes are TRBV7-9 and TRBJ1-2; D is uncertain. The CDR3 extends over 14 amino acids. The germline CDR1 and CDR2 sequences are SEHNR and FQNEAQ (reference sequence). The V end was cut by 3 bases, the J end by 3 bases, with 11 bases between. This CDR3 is CASSFAGGYYGYTF. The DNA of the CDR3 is TGTGCCAGCAGCTTCGCCGGCGGATACTATGGCTACACCTTC.

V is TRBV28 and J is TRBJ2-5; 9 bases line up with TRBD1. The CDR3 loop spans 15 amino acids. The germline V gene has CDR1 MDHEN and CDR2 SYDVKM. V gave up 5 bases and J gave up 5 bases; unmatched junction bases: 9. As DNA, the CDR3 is TGTGCCAGCAGTCGACCGGGACAGGGTAGGGAGACCCAGTACTTC. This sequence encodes CASSRPGQGRETQYF.

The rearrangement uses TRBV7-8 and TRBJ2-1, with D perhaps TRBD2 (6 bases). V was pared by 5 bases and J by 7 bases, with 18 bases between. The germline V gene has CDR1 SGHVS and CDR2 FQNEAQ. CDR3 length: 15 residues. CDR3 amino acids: CASSGTGPRSNEQFF. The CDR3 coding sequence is TGTGCCAGCAGCGGGACTGGGCCGCGGAGTAATGAGCAGTTCTTC.

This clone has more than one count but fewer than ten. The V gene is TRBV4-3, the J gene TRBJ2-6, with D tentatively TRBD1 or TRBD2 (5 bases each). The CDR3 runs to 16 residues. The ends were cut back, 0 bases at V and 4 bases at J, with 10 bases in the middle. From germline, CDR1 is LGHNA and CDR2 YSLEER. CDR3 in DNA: TGCGCCAGCAGCCAAGATCGAGGGACCGGGGCCAACGTCCTGACTTTC. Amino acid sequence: CASSQDRGTGANVLTF.

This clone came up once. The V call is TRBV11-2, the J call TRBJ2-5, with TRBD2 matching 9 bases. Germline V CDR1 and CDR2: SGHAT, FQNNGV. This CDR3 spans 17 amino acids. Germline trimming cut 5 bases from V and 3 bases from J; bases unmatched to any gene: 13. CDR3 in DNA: TGTGCCAGCAGCGCGGGACTAGCCGTGTTAGGGGAAGAGACCCAGTACTTC. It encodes CASSAGLAVLGEETQYF. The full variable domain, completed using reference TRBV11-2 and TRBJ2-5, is EAGVAQSPRYKIIEKRQSVAFWCNPISGHATLYWYQQILGQGPKLLIQFQNNGVVDDSQLPKDRFSAERLKGVDSTLKIQPAKLEDSAVYLCASSAGLAVLGEETQYFGPGTRLLVL.

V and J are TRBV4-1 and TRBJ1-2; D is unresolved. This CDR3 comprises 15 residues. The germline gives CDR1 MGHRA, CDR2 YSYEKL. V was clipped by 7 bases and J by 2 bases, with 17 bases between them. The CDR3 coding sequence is TGCGCCAGCACCCTAGAGGGTAGGGTGAACTATGGCTACACCTTC. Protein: CASTLEGRVNYGYTF.

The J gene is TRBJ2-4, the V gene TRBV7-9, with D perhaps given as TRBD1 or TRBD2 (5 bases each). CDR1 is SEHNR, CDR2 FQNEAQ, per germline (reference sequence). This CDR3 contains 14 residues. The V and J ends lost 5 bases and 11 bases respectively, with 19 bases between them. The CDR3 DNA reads TGTGCCAGCAGCCCGGCGGGTCGTCAAGGGGTTCAGTACTTC. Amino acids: CASSPAGRQGVQYF.

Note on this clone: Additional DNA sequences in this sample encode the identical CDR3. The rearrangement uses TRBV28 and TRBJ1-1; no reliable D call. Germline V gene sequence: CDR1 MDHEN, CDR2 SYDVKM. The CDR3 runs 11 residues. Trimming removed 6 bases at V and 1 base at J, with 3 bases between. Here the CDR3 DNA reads TGTGCCAGCAGCCCGAACACTGAAGCTTTCTTT. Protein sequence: CASSPNTEAFF.

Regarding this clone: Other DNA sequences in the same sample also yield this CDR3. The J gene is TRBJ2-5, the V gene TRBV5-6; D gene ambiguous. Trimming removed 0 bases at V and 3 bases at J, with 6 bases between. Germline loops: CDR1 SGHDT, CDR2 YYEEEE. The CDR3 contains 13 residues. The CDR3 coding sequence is TGTGCCAGCAGCTTGGACGCGGAAGAGACCCAGTACTTC. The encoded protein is CASSLDAEETQYF.

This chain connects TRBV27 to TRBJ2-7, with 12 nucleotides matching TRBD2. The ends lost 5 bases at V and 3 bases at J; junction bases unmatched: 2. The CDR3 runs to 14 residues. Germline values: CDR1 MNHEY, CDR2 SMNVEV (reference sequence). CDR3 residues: CASSTGLAGYEQYF. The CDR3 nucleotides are TGTGCCAGCAGTACGGGACTAGCGGGCTACGAGCAGTACTTC.

CDR3 in amino acids: CAINRVVKVNQPQHF. CDR3 coding DNA: TGTGCCATAAACAGGGTGGTTAAAGTAAATCAGCCCCAGCATTTT. V usage is TRBV6-1 and J usage is TRBJ1-5, with D possibly TRBD1 on 6 matching bases. The CDR3 covers 15 residues. Per germline, CDR1 MNHNS and CDR2 SASEGT. With 10 bases removed from V and 4 bases from J, the gap between germline ends came to 20 bases.

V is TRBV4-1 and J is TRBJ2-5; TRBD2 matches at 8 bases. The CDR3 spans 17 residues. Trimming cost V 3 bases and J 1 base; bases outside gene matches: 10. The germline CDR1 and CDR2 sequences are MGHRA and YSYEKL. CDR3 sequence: CASSHQLADGPQETQYF. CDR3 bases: TGCGCCAGCAGCCACCAACTAGCGGACGGACCCCAAGAGACCCAGTACTTC.

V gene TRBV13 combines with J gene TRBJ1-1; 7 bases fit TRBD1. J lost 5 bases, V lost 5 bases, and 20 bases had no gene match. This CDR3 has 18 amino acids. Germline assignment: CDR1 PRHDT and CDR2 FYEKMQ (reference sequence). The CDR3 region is CASSPPRAGRGRWTEAFF. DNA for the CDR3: TGTGCCAGCAGCCCCCCACGGGCGGGGAGGGGGCGCTGGACTGAAGCTTTCTTT. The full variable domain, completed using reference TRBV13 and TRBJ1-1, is AAGVIQSPRHLIKEKRETATLKCYPIPRHDTVYWYQQGPGQDPQFLISFYEKMQSDKGSIPDRFSAQQFSDYHSELNMSSLELGDSALYFCASSPPRAGRGRWTEAFFGQGTRLTVV.

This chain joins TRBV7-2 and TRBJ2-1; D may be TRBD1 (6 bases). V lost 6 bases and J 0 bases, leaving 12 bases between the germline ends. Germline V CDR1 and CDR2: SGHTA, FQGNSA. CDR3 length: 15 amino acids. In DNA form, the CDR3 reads TGTGCCAGCAGATGGGGGCAAAGCTCCTACAATGAGCAGTTCTTC. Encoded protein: CASRWGQSSYNEQFF.

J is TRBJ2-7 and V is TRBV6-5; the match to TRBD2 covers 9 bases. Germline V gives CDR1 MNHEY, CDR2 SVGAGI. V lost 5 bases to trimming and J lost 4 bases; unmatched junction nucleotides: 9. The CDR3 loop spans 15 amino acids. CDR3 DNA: TGTGCCAGCAGTCCGATTAGCGGGAGTTTTTACGAGCAGTACTTC. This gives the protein CASSPISGSFYEQYF.

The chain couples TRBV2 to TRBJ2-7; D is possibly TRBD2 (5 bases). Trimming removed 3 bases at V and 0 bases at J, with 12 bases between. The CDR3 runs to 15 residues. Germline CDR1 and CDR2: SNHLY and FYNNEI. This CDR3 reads CASSDFGESSYEQYF. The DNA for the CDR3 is TGTGCCAGCAGTGATTTCGGGGAAAGCTCCTACGAGCAGTACTTC.

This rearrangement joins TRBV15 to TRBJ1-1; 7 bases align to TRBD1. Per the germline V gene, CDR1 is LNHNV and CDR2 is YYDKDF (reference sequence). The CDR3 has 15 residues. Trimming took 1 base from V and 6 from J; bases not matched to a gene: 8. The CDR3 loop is CATSRVDREGPEAFF. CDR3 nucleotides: TGTGCCACCAGCAGAGTAGACAGGGAAGGGCCTGAAGCTTTCTTT. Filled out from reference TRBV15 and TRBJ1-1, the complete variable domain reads DAMVIQNPRYQVTQFGKPVTLSCSQTLNHNVMYWYQQKSSQAPKLLFHYYDKDFNNEADTPDNFQSRRPNTSFCFLDIRSPGLGDTAMYLCATSRVDREGPEAFFGQGTRLTVV.

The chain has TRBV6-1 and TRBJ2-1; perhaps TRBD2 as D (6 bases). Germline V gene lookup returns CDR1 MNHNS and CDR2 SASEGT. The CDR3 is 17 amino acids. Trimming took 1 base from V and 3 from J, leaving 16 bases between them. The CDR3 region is CASSEGPAGNVYNEQFF. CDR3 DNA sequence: TGTGCCAGCAGTGAAGGCCCAGCGGGCAACGTCTACAATGAGCAGTTCTTC.

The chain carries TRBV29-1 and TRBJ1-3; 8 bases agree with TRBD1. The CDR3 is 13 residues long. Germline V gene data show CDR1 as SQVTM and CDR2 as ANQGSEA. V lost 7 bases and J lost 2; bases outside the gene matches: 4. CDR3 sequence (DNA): TGCAGCGCCGGACAGGGCCCTGGAAACACCATATATTTT. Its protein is CSAGQGPGNTIYF.

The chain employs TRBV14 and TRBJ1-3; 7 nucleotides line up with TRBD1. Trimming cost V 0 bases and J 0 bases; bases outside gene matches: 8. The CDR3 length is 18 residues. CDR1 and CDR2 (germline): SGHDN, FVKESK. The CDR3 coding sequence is TGTGCCAGCAGCCAAGATGCAACCCGGACAGGCTCTGGAAACACCATATATTTT. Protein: CASSQDATRTGSGNTIYF.

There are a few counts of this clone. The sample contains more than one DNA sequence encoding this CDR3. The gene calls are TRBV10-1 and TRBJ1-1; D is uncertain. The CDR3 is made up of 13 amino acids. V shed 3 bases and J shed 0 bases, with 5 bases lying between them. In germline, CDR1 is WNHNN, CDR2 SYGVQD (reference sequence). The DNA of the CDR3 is TGCGCCAGCAGTGATACAATGAACACTGAAGCTTTCTTT. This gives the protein CASSDTMNTEAFF.

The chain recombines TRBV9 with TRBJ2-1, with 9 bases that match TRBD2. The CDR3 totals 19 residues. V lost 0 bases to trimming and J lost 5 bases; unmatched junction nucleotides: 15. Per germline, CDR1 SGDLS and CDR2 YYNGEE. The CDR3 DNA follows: TGTGCCAGCAGCGTAGTCGGACGATTAGCGGGAGTGGATAACAATGAGCAGTTCTTC. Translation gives CASSVVGRLAGVDNNEQFF.

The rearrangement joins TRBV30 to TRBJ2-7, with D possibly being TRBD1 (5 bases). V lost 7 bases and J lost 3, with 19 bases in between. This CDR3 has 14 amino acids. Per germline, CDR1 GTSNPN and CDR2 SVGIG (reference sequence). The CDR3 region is CASTEPDSSYEQYF. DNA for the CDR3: TGTGCCTCGACCGAACCCGACAGCAGCTACGAGCAGTACTTC.

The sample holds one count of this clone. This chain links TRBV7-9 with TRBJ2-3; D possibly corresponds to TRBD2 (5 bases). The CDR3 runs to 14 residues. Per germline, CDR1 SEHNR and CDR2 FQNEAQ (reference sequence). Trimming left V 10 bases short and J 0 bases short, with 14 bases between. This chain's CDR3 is CANDLATSTDTQYF. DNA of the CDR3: TGTGCCAACGACCTAGCAACTAGCACAGATACGCAGTATTTT.

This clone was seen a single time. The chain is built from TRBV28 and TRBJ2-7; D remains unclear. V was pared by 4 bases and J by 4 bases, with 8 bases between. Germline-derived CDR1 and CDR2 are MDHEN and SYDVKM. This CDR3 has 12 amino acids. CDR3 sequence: CASSSVFYEQYF. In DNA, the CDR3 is TGTGCCAGCAGTTCTGTTTTTTACGAGCAGTACTTC.